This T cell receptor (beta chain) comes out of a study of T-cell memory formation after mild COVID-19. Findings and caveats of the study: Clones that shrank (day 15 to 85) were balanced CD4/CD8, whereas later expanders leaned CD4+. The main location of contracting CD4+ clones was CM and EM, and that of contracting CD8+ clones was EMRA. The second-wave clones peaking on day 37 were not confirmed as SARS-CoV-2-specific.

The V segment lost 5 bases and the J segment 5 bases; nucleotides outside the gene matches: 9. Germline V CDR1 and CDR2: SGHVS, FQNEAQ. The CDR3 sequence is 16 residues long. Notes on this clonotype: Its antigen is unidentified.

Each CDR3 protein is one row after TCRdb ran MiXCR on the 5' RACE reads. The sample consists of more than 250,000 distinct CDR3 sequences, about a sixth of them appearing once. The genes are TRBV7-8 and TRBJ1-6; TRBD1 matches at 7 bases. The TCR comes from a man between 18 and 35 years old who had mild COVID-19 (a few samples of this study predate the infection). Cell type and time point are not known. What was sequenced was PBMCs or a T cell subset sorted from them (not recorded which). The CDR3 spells CASSADRPRNNSPLHF. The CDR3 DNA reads TGTGCCAGCAGCGCGGACAGGCCTAGAAATAATTCACCCCTCCACTTT.